The T cell receptor beta chain under discussion was sequenced for a study of shared clonotypes between healthy human individuals. Study background: Donors consisted of two women and three men between 18 and 49. Study-wide points: Tissue TCR repertoires likely differ from these blood-only repertoires. Deeper or shallower sequencing was expected to change how clonotypes are shared among donors.

Libraries were prepared by immunoSEQ multiplex PCR; TCRdb keeps only in-frame clonotypes and omits some of them. The data show about 820,000 clones, over 90% seen once. Naive CD8 cells were CD45RO-negative, positively selected for CCR7, excluding terminally differentiated effector memory CD45RA+ cells. Points on this clone: Its target is unknown.

CDR3 length: 16 amino acids. V was cut by 4 bases and J by 0 bases, with 13 bases left in between. Germline values: CDR1 MNHEY, CDR2 SVGAGI. The clonotype comes from a young man in good health. The rearrangement links TRBV6-5 to TRBJ2-1; the D gene is possibly TRBD1 (6 bases). The sample comprised naive CD8+ T cells sorted from blood. The CDR3 DNA reads TGTGCCAGCAGTTTCCTCAGGGGAGACTCCTACAATGAGCAGTTCTTC. Residues: CASSFLRGDSYNEQFF.